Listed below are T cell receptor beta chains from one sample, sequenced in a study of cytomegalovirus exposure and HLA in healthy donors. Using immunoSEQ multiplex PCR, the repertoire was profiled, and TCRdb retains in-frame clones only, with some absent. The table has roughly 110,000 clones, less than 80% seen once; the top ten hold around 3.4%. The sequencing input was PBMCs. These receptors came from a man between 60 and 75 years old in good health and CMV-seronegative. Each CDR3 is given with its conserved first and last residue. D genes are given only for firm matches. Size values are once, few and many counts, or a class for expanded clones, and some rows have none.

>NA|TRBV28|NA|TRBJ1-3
TGTGCCAGCAGCCTTTTGTCAGGGAACGGAAACACCATATATTTT
CASSLLSGNGNTIYF
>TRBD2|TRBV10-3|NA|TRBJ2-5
TGTGCCATCAGCCCCCCGGGACTAGCTCGACGAGAGACCCAGTACTTC
CAISPPGLARRETQYF
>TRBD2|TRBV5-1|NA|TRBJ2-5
TGCGCCAGCAGCTTAGTCCCTGGGACTAGCGTAGGAGAGACCCAGTACTTC
CASSLVPGTSVGETQYF
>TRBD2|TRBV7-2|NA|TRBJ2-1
TGTGCCAGCAGAACGGGACTAGCCAATGGCAATGAGCAGTTCTTC
CASRTGLANGNEQFF
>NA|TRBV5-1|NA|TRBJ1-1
TGCGCCAGCAGCTCGGCCTCGACAGTAATGAACACTGAAGCTTTCTTT
CASSSASTVMNTEAFF
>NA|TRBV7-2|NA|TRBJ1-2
TGTGCCAGCAGCCGGGGGGGGGTAAACTATGGCTACACCTTC
CASSRGGVNYGYTF
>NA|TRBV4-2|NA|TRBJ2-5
TGTGCCAGCAGCCAGTCTCGCGGAGAGACCCAGTACTTC
CASSQSRGETQYF
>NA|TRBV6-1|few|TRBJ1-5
TGTGCCAGCAGTGACGGCCTTCGGGGGGTTCATCAGCCCCAGCATTTT
CASSDGLRGVHQPQHF
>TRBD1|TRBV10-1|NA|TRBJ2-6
TGCGCCAGCAGTGAGCCGCCCGCAGGGGGCAAGCTAGCTGCCGGGGCCAACGTCCTGACTTTC
CASSEPPAGGKLAAGANVLTF
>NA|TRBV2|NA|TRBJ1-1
TGTGCCAGCAGTGAAGCGCGGAGGGGAAGGGCTTTCTTT
CASSEARRGRAFF
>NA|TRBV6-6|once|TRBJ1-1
TGTGCCAGCAGTCCGACGGACAATGTGGGCACTGAAGCTTTCTTT
CASSPTDNVGTEAFF
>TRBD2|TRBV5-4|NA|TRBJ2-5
TGTGCCAGCAGCTTGGGGCTTACGGGGGGGCTTCAAGAGACCCAGTACTTC
CASSLGLTGGLQETQYF
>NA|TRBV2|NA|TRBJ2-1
TGTGCCAGCAGGCCGTGGGGCCTAAACCCTTACAATGAGCAGTTCTTC
CASRPWGLNPYNEQFF
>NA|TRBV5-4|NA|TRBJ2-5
TGTGCCAGCAGCTTGAGGGGGGAGACCCAGTACTTC
CASSLRGETQYF
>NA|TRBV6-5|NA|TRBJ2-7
TGTGCCAGCAGTTACTCGCAGACAGGAGCCTACGAGCAGTACTTC
CASSYSQTGAYEQYF
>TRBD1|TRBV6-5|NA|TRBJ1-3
TGTGCCAGCAGTCGGGACAGACCAAGAGAAAACACCATATATTTT
CASSRDRPRENTIYF
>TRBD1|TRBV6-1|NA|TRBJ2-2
TGTGCCAGCAGTGCCAGGGGGCGAGGCACCGGGGAGCTGTTTTTT
CASSARGRGTGELFF
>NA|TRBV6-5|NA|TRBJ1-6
TGTGCCAGCAGTTACTCTGGCAGTAATTCACCCCTCCACTTT
CASSYSGSNSPLHF
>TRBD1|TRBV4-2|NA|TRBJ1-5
TGTGCCAGCAGCAGCCGGGACAGGGACAATCAGCCCCAGCATTTT
CASSSRDRDNQPQHF
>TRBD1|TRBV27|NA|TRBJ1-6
TGTGCCAGCAGTCCCCCCTACAGGGGGGGGAATTCACCCCTCCACTTT
CASSPPYRGGNSPLHF
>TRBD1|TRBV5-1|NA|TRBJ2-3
TGCGCCAGCACCACACAGGGGGCTTTGGGAGATACGCAGTATTTT
CASTTQGALGDTQYF
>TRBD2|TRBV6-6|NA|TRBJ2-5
TGTGCCAGTGTAGATAGCGGGGGGGGAGAGACCCAGTACTTC
CASVDSGGGETQYF
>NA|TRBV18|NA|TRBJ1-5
TGTGCCAGCTCATCGTCGGGGACTGATCAGCCCCAGCATTTT
CASSSSGTDQPQHF
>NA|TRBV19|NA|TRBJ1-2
TGTGCCAGTAGGGGAGGGGATGGCTACACCTTC
CASRGGDGYTF
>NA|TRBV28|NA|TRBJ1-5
TGTGCCAGCAGCCGGGGACTCATTAGCAATCAGCCCCAGCATTTT
CASSRGLISNQPQHF
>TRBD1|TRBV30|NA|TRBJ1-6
TGTGCCTGGAGCCCGGGACAGGGGGCTTCACCCCTCCACTTT
CAWSPGQGASPLHF
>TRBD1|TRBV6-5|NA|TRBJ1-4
TGTGCCAGCAGCCGGGACAGGGGGAATGAAAAACTGTTTTTT
CASSRDRGNEKLFF